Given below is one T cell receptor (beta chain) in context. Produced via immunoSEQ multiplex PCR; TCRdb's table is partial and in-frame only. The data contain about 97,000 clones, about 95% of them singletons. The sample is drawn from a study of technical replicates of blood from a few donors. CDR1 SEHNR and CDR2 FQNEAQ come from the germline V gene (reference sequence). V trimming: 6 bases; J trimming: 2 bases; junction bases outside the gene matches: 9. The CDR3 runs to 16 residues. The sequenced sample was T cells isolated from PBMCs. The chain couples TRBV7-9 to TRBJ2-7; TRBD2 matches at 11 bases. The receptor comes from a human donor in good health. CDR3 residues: CASRSPGLAGAYEQYF. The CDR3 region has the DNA TGTGCCAGCAGGTCGCCCGGACTAGCGGGCGCCTACGAGCAGTACTTC.